These T cell receptor beta chains were read from a single sample in a study of response to subunit inactivated influenza vaccine. TCRdb ran MiXCR on the RT-PCR reads and lists one entry per CDR3 protein. The repertoire includes about 800,000 distinct CDR3 sequences, approximately 21% of them detected once, and about 10% sits in the top ten. This specimen was PBMCs from blood, taken roughly 5 days after vaccination. The receptors here all came from a middle-aged man who received an inactivated influenza vaccine. The CDR3 runs from the conserved cysteine through the conserved F or W. D genes are given only for firm matches. Clone size is shown for a subset of rows, as once, few, many or a class of expanded clone.

d_gene: NA; v_gene: TRBV6-2/TRBV6-3; abundance: NA; j_gene: TRBJ1-4; len: 14; CDR3nt: TGTGCCAGCAGTATACAGGGAGAGGTGTGGAAACTGTTTTTT; CDR3aa: CASSIQGEVWKLFF
d_gene: TRBD2; v_gene: TRBV20-1; abundance: NA; j_gene: TRBJ2-5; len: 18; CDR3nt: TGCAGTGCCGCCCCAAAATCCCTAGCGGGGGTTATTACGGAGACCCAGTACTTC; CDR3aa: CSAAPKSLAGVITETQYF
d_gene: NA; v_gene: TRBV30; abundance: NA; j_gene: TRBJ2-1; len: 16; CDR3nt: TGTGCCTGGAGCGTCGGGTGGAGGGCCAACGTGGATGAGCAGTTCTTC; CDR3aa: CAWSVGWRANVDEQFF
d_gene: NA; v_gene: TRBV11-1; abundance: NA; j_gene: TRBJ2-5; len: 15; CDR3nt: TGTGCCAGCAGCATCCGTACCAGAAAGGGAGAGACCCAGTACTTC; CDR3aa: CASSIRTRKGETQYF
d_gene: TRBD1; v_gene: TRBV7-8; abundance: few; j_gene: TRBJ2-7; len: 14; CDR3nt: TGTGCCAGCAGCCCCGGGACAGGGCTTACTTCCTTGTACTTC; CDR3aa: CASSPGTGLTSLYF
d_gene: TRBD1; v_gene: TRBV2; abundance: NA; j_gene: TRBJ2-6; len: 18; CDR3nt: TGTGCCTTCAGTCCAACTTCAGGGGGCATGAAAGGGGCCAACGTCCTGACTTTC; CDR3aa: CAFSPTSGGMKGANVLTF
d_gene: TRBD2; v_gene: TRBV10-3; abundance: NA; j_gene: TRBJ2-3; len: 15; CDR3nt: TGTGCCATCCACACCCCGGGACTAGCAGCAGATACGCAGTATTTT; CDR3aa: CAIHTPGLAADTQYF
d_gene: TRBD1; v_gene: TRBV28; abundance: NA; j_gene: TRBJ1-3; len: 20; CDR3nt: TGTGCCAGCAGTTTTGGCCTCTGGCTGGGGGGACAGGTCGTAGGAAACACCATATATTTT; CDR3aa: CASSFGLWLGGQVVGNTIYF
d_gene: NA; v_gene: TRBV28; abundance: NA; j_gene: TRBJ2-1; len: 14; CDR3nt: TGTGCCAGCCGAGAGGAGGGGGTATACAATGAGCAGTTCTTC; CDR3aa: CASREEGVYNEQFF
d_gene: NA; v_gene: TRBV6-1; abundance: NA; j_gene: TRBJ2-3; len: 14; CDR3nt: TGTGCCAGCTGCGGGCGGGGGCGCACAGATACGCAGTATTTT; CDR3aa: CASCGRGRTDTQYF
d_gene: NA; v_gene: TRBV29-1; abundance: NA; j_gene: TRBJ2-1; len: 18; CDR3nt: TGCAGCGTTGAAGATCGTACGGCGGGGAGACTACAATTCAGGGAGCAGTTCTTC; CDR3aa: CSVEDRTAGRLQFREQFF
d_gene: TRBD1; v_gene: TRBV6-1; abundance: NA; j_gene: TRBJ2-2; len: 15; CDR3nt: TGTGCCAGCACCACCGGACAGGGGGGGATCGGGGAGCTGTTTTTT; CDR3aa: CASTTGQGGIGELFF
d_gene: TRBD1; v_gene: TRBV9; abundance: few; j_gene: TRBJ2-7; len: 13; CDR3nt: TGTGCCAGCAGCGTAGGGACAGGGAACGAGCAGTACTTC; CDR3aa: CASSVGTGNEQYF
d_gene: NA; v_gene: TRBV25-1; abundance: NA; j_gene: TRBJ1-6; len: 12; CDR3nt: TGTGCCAGCAGGCCAGGGAATTCACCCCTCCACTTT; CDR3aa: CASRPGNSPLHF
d_gene: NA; v_gene: TRBV28; abundance: few; j_gene: TRBJ2-5; len: 14; CDR3nt: TGTGCCAGCATGCTGATAGGGTTCCAAGAGACCCAGTACTTC; CDR3aa: CASMLIGFQETQYF
d_gene: NA; v_gene: TRBV3-1; abundance: NA; j_gene: TRBJ2-7; len: 13; CDR3nt: TGTGCCAGCAGCCAAGACCGGACGGGAGAGCAGTACTTC; CDR3aa: CASSQDRTGEQYF
d_gene: TRBD2; v_gene: TRBV29-1; abundance: many; j_gene: TRBJ2-1; len: 14; CDR3nt: TGCAGCGTTTTAGCGGGCCATTCCTACAATGAGCAGTTCTTC; CDR3aa: CSVLAGHSYNEQFF
d_gene: NA; v_gene: TRBV5-5; abundance: few; j_gene: TRBJ2-2; len: 15; CDR3nt: TGTGCCAGCAGCCGGGGACTCCCGAACACCGGGGAGCTGTTTTTT; CDR3aa: CASSRGLPNTGELFF
d_gene: TRBD1; v_gene: TRBV5-1; abundance: few; j_gene: TRBJ2-3; len: 16; CDR3nt: TGCGCCAGCAGCGGCACTTCCGGGACAGGGGCAGATACGCAGTATTTT; CDR3aa: CASSGTSGTGADTQYF
d_gene: NA; v_gene: TRBV7-2; abundance: NA; j_gene: TRBJ2-5; len: 12; CDR3nt: TGTGCCAGCAGCCGAATAGGGGAGACCCAGTACTTC; CDR3aa: CASSRIGETQYF
d_gene: TRBD1; v_gene: TRBV7-2; abundance: NA; j_gene: TRBJ1-5; len: 15; CDR3nt: TGTGCCAGCAGCTTAGACAGGGGGCGAGGTCAGCCCCAGCATTTT; CDR3aa: CASSLDRGRGQPQHF
d_gene: TRBD1; v_gene: TRBV5-1; abundance: few; j_gene: TRBJ2-7; len: 15; CDR3nt: TGCGCCAGCCAAACGGGACAGGGGTCCTCCTACGAGCAGTACTTC; CDR3aa: CASQTGQGSSYEQYF
d_gene: NA; v_gene: TRBV10-3; abundance: few; j_gene: TRBJ1-5; len: 17; CDR3nt: TGTGCCATCAGTGAGACAGGTAACATTTATAGCAATCAGCCCCAGCATTTT; CDR3aa: CAISETGNIYSNQPQHF
d_gene: NA; v_gene: TRBV7-2; abundance: few; j_gene: TRBJ2-7; len: 14; CDR3nt: TGTGCCAGCAGCTCCAGGGGTAGGACCTACGAGCAGTACTTC; CDR3aa: CASSSRGRTYEQYF
d_gene: NA; v_gene: TRBV15; abundance: NA; j_gene: TRBJ2-7; len: 13; CDR3nt: TGTGCCACCAGCAGAGATTTTGGGGGCGAGCAGTACTTC; CDR3aa: CATSRDFGGEQYF
d_gene: NA; v_gene: TRBV15; abundance: few; j_gene: TRBJ2-3; len: 15; CDR3nt: TGTGCCACCAGCAGAGAAGGGGGGACGACAGATACGCAGTATTTT; CDR3aa: CATSREGGTTDTQYF
d_gene: TRBD2; v_gene: TRBV29-1; abundance: NA; j_gene: TRBJ2-1; len: 13; CDR3nt: TGCAGCGCCTTAGGACTAGTGGGTAATGAGCAGTTCTTC; CDR3aa: CSALGLVGNEQFF
d_gene: TRBD2; v_gene: TRBV6-2/TRBV6-3; abundance: few; j_gene: TRBJ2-1; len: 15; CDR3nt: TGTGCCAGCAGTCCAGCGGGAGGGCCGACTTATGAGCAGTTCTTC; CDR3aa: CASSPAGGPTYEQFF
d_gene: NA; v_gene: TRBV30; abundance: NA; j_gene: TRBJ2-6; len: 16; CDR3nt: TGTGCCTGGAGTGTACTGTCAGGGGCTGGGGCCAACGTCCTGACTTTC; CDR3aa: CAWSVLSGAGANVLTF
d_gene: NA; v_gene: TRBV27; abundance: NA; j_gene: TRBJ2-1; len: 15; CDR3nt: TGTGCCAGCAAAAGAGCCGGGACTTCCTACAATGAGCAGTTCTTC; CDR3aa: CASKRAGTSYNEQFF
d_gene: NA; v_gene: TRBV6-1; abundance: NA; j_gene: TRBJ1-1; len: 14; CDR3nt: TGTGCCAGCACCCACCCCGCCCGGGGGAGTGAAGCTTTCTTT; CDR3aa: CASTHPARGSEAFF
d_gene: TRBD2; v_gene: TRBV29-1; abundance: NA; j_gene: TRBJ2-1; len: 12; CDR3nt: TGCAGCGTGAGCGGGAGTTACAATGAGCAGTTCTTC; CDR3aa: CSVSGSYNEQFF
d_gene: NA; v_gene: TRBV7-9; abundance: NA; j_gene: TRBJ2-1; len: 12; CDR3nt: TGTGCCAGCAGCCTAGGACTGGTTGAGCAGTTCTTC; CDR3aa: CASSLGLVEQFF
d_gene: TRBD1; v_gene: TRBV11-2; abundance: few; j_gene: TRBJ1-6; len: 14; CDR3nt: TGTGCCAGCAGCGGGGACAGGGGGGGATCACCCCTCCACTTT; CDR3aa: CASSGDRGGSPLHF
d_gene: NA; v_gene: TRBV20-1; abundance: many; j_gene: TRBJ2-5; len: 15; CDR3nt: TGCAGTGCTCCCAGACTAGTCAGTACCAAAGAGACCCAGTACTTC; CDR3aa: CSAPRLVSTKETQYF
d_gene: TRBD2; v_gene: TRBV12-3/TRBV12-4; abundance: NA; j_gene: TRBJ2-1; len: 14; CDR3nt: TGTGCCAGCGGTACTAGCGGGAGATTCAATGAGCAGTTCTTC; CDR3aa: CASGTSGRFNEQFF
d_gene: TRBD2; v_gene: TRBV12-3/TRBV12-4; abundance: few; j_gene: TRBJ2-7; len: 16; CDR3nt: TGTGCCAGCAGTCCGGGACTAGCGGGAGGGCCCGGCGAGCAGTACTTC; CDR3aa: CASSPGLAGGPGEQYF
d_gene: NA; v_gene: TRBV7-6; abundance: few; j_gene: TRBJ2-2; len: 17; CDR3nt: TGTGCCAGCAGACTCCCGTCGCTGGGGGATACCACCGGGGAGCTGTTTTTT; CDR3aa: CASRLPSLGDTTGELFF
d_gene: NA; v_gene: TRBV4-3; abundance: NA; j_gene: TRBJ2-1; len: 16; CDR3nt: TGCGCCAGCAGCCAAGGAAGATGGGATGACTACAATGAGCAGTTCTTC; CDR3aa: CASSQGRWDDYNEQFF
d_gene: NA; v_gene: TRBV19; abundance: NA; j_gene: TRBJ2-3; len: 18; CDR3nt: TGTGCCAGTAGCACCACCGGTAGGCAGGGGGGGTTCCCAGATACGCAGTATTTT; CDR3aa: CASSTTGRQGGFPDTQYF
d_gene: TRBD2; v_gene: TRBV6-5; abundance: few; j_gene: TRBJ2-2; len: 16; CDR3nt: TGTGCCAGCAGTTACTCGTTAGCGGGATTCCCCGGGGAGCTGTTTTTT; CDR3aa: CASSYSLAGFPGELFF
d_gene: NA; v_gene: TRBV5-1; abundance: NA; j_gene: TRBJ2-2; len: 16; CDR3nt: TGCGCCAGCAGCTTCACCTGGCAGTCAGCGGGCGGGGAGCTGTTTTTT; CDR3aa: CASSFTWQSAGGELFF
d_gene: TRBD2; v_gene: TRBV29-1; abundance: NA; j_gene: TRBJ2-7; len: 13; CDR3nt: TGCAGCGTTTTAGCGGGAGAGATGGACGAGCAGTACTTC; CDR3aa: CSVLAGEMDEQYF
d_gene: NA; v_gene: TRBV12-3/TRBV12-4; abundance: NA; j_gene: TRBJ1-2; len: 13; CDR3nt: TGTGCCAGCAGTAATGCCCCAGGCTATGGCTACACCTTC; CDR3aa: CASSNAPGYGYTF
d_gene: NA; v_gene: TRBV12-3/TRBV12-4; abundance: many; j_gene: TRBJ2-7; len: 12; CDR3nt: TGTGCCAGCAGTCCTAGCTCCTACGAGCAGTACTTC; CDR3aa: CASSPSSYEQYF
d_gene: NA; v_gene: TRBV6-2/TRBV6-3; abundance: few; j_gene: TRBJ2-7; len: 13; CDR3nt: TGTGCCAGCAGTTGGACCGACTTGGGCGAGCAGTACTTC; CDR3aa: CASSWTDLGEQYF
d_gene: NA; v_gene: TRBV20-1; abundance: few; j_gene: TRBJ2-2; len: 14; CDR3nt: TGCAGTGCATCCACCAATACGAACACCGGGGAGCTGTTTTTT; CDR3aa: CSASTNTNTGELFF
d_gene: NA; v_gene: TRBV7-3; abundance: NA; j_gene: TRBJ2-1; len: 14; CDR3nt: TGTGCCAGCAGCCAGGGGACATCCAGCAATGAGCAGTTCTTC; CDR3aa: CASSQGTSSNEQFF